This TCR beta chain was identified in a study of blood T cells in healthy people across ages. At the level of the study: The capture of about one barcoded beta molecule per two T cells was achieved by template switching.

Using a J-beta primer mix together with a sample-barcoded 5' primer, a second PCR was run for about 7 to 12 cycles. Researchers report that a template-switch adaptor with 12 random nucleotides tagged each cDNA molecule. TCRdb passed the 5' RACE reads through MiXCR, listing each CDR3 protein once. The data show hundreds of thousands of distinct CDR3 sequences, 60% to 80% seen once. In the case of this clonotype: The antigen remains undetermined.

Each sample yielded at least 6 million isolated PBMCs. General study points: A strong correlation was seen between TCR beta diversity and naive T cell percentage.

Specimen: blood. This clonotype was obtained from a man aged 30 to 39 in good health.

DNA of the CDR3: TGCGCCAGCAGCGTTGGAGGATACGATACGCAGTATTTT. This encodes CASSVGGYDTQYF. The V gene is TRBV5-1, the J gene TRBJ2-3; possible D gene TRBD2, 5 bases. Trimming stripped 4 bases from V and 6 bases from J, with 12 bases between. The length of the CDR3 is 13 residues. Germline V gives CDR1 SGHRS, CDR2 YFSETQ.